This T cell receptor (beta chain) was recovered during a study of blood T cell repertoires in COVID-19 (dated by TCRdb to about 2020). Turning to the overall study: Recovered participants in ImmuneRACE Cohort 3 were defined as having two consecutive negative NP/OP PCR tests, clearance from a healthcare professional, or resolution of symptoms. The prospective study material was composed of cDNA or gDNA derived from T cells, B-cell-depleted T cells, or PBMCs. Subjects who had been exposed to COVID-19, were actively infected with it, or had recovered from it provided the deeply sampled blood TCRbeta repertoires that made up the dataset. Samples were obtained from the ongoing ImmuneRACE study (first 160 participants) and from some 1,200 subjects provided by 6 global collaborators. Samples covering the acute and convalescent phases of COVID-19 were provided by collaborators in the United States, Italy and Spain. The repertoires were released in a freely available public database meant as a resource for research on the immune response to SARS-CoV-2. Where available, HLA class I and class II types were obtained from metadata supplied by the sample provider rather than from assay-based typing. A de-identified subject ID, COVID-19 status, age in years and sex were almost always included in the sample metadata.

The immunoSEQ Assay, a bias-controlled multiplex PCR, was used to amplify TCRbeta CDR3 regions from genomic DNA. As for the authors' bioinformatics: The number of nucleated cells in each sample was estimated from the amplification of reference gene primers within the assay. To quantify the absolute abundance of each unique TCRbeta CDR3 rearrangement, sequence reads were collapsed and filtered. For each sample, productive Simpson clonality was calculated as the square root of Simpson's diversity index across productive rearrangements. Drawn from immuneACCESS, this table holds only the in-frame rearrangements with V and J called that TCRdb kept. Clones are partly lost; checked studies trace under half to an unresolved V gene and leave the rest unexplained. That table furnishes V, J and clone size, whereas the DNA furnished D and trimming. This sample lists about 280,000 clones; roughly 91% were detected once. Roughly 2% of the sample rests with the top ten.

Worth noting for this clone: Its antigen remains unidentified. Within one base of it there is no much larger clone, and no base qualities were kept.

Participants in the prospective study were enrolled through a virtual design, were aged 18 to 89 years, and lived in fewer than 30 United States geographic areas. Cohort assignment in the prospective study relied on participant-reported clinical history from a screening survey and a study questionnaire. Each participant in the prospective study had whole blood, serum and a nasopharyngeal or oropharyngeal swab collected by mobile phlebotomists. Participants in the prospective study had the option to provide additional blood draws and questionnaires over a roughly two-month period. Blood samples from the prospective study were shipped frozen or at room temperature prior to DNA extraction. The paper as a whole reports these results and caveats: How much clinical and demographic metadata was included differed by source and by participant, and the metadata was provided uncurated.

Sequencing was carried out using PBMCs or T cells enriched from blood (not recorded which). This TCR derives from a woman between 55 and 75 years old in a cohort exposed to, infected with or recovered from COVID-19 (not recorded which).

The CDR3 region has the sequence CASSVGSSGPYEQYF. The DNA sequence reads TGTGCCAGCAGCGTAGGATCTAGCGGTCCCTACGAGCAGTACTTC. The chain links TRBV9 with TRBJ2-7, with TRBD2 matching 7 junction bases. Germline trimming amounts to 0 bases on V and 2 bases on J, with 5 as the count of junction bases outside the gene matches. The CDR3 runs 15 residues from the cysteine to the phenylalanine. This entry keeps only the CDR3 DNA: 45 bases, framed from base 1. The germline V gene encodes CDR1 SGDLS and CDR2 YYNGEE.